This T cell receptor (beta chain) was sequenced in a study of CD8 T cells in Susac syndrome. General study points: In its TCR sequencing and HLA analysis, the study acknowledged that the number of individuals was relatively small.

With random hexamers, 0.5 to 1 ug RNA was reverse transcribed. The CDR3 of TCR beta was amplified by immunoSEQ multiplex PCR across 54 Vbeta and 13 Jbeta. MiXCR was run by TCRdb on the immunoSEQ multiplex PCR reads, yielding one entry per CDR3 protein. The data show about 200,000 distinct CDR3 sequences, 92% seen once. It was treatment-naive patients with stable or active relapsing-remitting disease who made up the multiple sclerosis controls. CDR1 is MNHEY, CDR2 SMNVEV, per germline (reference sequence). The ends lost 4 bases at V and 3 bases at J; junction bases unmatched: 5. The CDR3 covers 14 residues. Note on this clonotype: Its specificity is unknown.

Source material: CD8+ T cells from PBMCs. V and J are TRBV27 and TRBJ2-7, with TRBD1 matching 8 bases. This clonotype originated in a human donor with multiple sclerosis. The CDR3 DNA sequence: TGTGCCAGCAGTTCTACCGGGACAGGCTACGAGCAGTACTTC. The encoded protein is CASSSTGTGYEQYF.